The 12 T cell receptor beta chains listed next were all sequenced from one sample in a study of human CD8 memory T cell subsets. Researchers made TCR beta libraries via UMI-labeled 5' RACE. Each CDR3 protein gets one entry in TCRdb, which reprocessed the 5' RACE reads and gives no DNA. Here the sample table reports 6,000 to 8,500 distinct CDR3 sequences. Specimen: CD8+ T cells from PBMCs. Source of these receptors: a human donor in good health.

According to its frequency, this clonotype is medium-sized. The chain is built from TRBV3-1 and TRBJ2-7; the TRBD1 assignment by TCRdb is unverifiable without DNA. CDR1 is LGHDT, CDR2 YNNKEL, per germline (reference sequence). The CDR3 contains 15 residues. CDR3 region: CASRGGRDGRYEQYF.

The chain links TRBV6-5 to TRBJ2-5; as DNA is missing, the TRBD1 call by TCRdb cannot be tested. The germline CDR1 and CDR2 sequences are MNHEY and SVGAGI. This CDR3 is built from 13 residues. CDR3 sequence reads: CASSYSTAQTQYF.

The V call is TRBV5-1, the J call TRBJ2-7; TCRdb designates TRBD2, a call that cannot be tested without DNA. Germline values: CDR1 SGHRS, CDR2 YFSETQ. The CDR3 loop spans 15 amino acids. CDR3 loop: CASTWTSGSLGEQYF.

This chain joins TRBV7-8 and TRBJ2-3. Germline CDR1 is SGHVS and CDR2 is FQNEAQ. The CDR3 extends over 14 amino acids. CDR3: CASSFSGGLDTQYF.

The gene calls are TRBV11-2 and TRBJ2-7. The CDR3 runs 14 residues. CDR1 is SGHAT, CDR2 FQNNGV, per germline. The CDR3: CASSLPPPAYEQYF.

Considering frequency, this clonotype is medium-sized. This chain joins TRBV29-1 and TRBJ2-1; the TCRdb D gene call, TRBD2, has no DNA to confirm it. In germline, CDR1 is SQVTM, CDR2 ANQGSEA. This CDR3 contains 14 residues. The CDR3 reads CSVELAGGSNEQFF.

The chain recombines TRBV5-1 with TRBJ1-1; TCRdb outputs TRBD1, but without DNA this stays unchecked. The CDR3 runs 17 residues. Germline CDR1 and CDR2: SGHRS and YFSETQ. CDR3 in amino acids: CASSLPGQGARETEAFF.

This clonotype is large by frequency. CDR3 in amino acids: CAGRSDPGQFSGELFF. The rearrangement uses TRBV6-2 or TRBV6-3 and TRBJ2-2; the TCRdb call, TRBD1, lacks DNA for checking. CDR1 is MNHEY, CDR2 SVGEGT, per germline. The CDR3 has 16 amino acids.

This chain uses TRBV6-2 or TRBV6-3 with TRBJ1-3; TCRdb calls TRBD1, which cannot be checked without DNA. Looked up from germline, CDR1 is MNHEY and CDR2 is SVGEGT. The CDR3 contains 13 residues. CDR3 region: CASSPGYGNTIYF.

The chain links TRBV28 to TRBJ2-1; absent DNA, TCRdb's TRBD2 call cannot be checked. This CDR3 contains 16 residues. CDR1 is MDHEN and CDR2 is SYDVKM in the germline V gene. CDR3 sequence: CASSPGLALSYNEQFF.

The chain has TRBV12-2 and TRBJ2-2; the TCRdb call, TRBD1, lacks DNA for checking. TRBV12-2 is assigned pseudogene status. The CDR3 sequence is 19 residues long. CDR3 sequence: CASRLGSCLRGRGSGELFF.

This clonotype is medium-sized by frequency. V is TRBV7-3 and J is TRBJ2-1; TCRdb selects TRBD2, and the lack of DNA leaves this call unchecked. CDR1 SGHTA and CDR2 FQGTGA come from the germline V gene. The CDR3 has 15 amino acids. The CDR3 is CASSLTLAGYDEQFF.